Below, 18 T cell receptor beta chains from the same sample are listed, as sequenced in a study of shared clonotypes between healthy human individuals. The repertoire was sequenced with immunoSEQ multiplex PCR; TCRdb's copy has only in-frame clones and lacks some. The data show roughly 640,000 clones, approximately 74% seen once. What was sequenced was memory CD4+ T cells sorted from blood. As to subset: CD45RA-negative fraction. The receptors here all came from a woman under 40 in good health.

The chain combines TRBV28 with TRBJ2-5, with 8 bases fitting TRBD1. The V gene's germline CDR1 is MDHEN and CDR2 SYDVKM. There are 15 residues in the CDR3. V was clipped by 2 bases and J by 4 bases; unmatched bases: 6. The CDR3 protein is CASSLIGTGGETQYF. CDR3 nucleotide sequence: TGTGCCAGCAGTTTAATAGGCACAGGGGGAGAGACCCAGTACTTC.

CDR3 sequence reads: CASSIDSNRNYGYTF. The CDR3 nucleotides read TGTGCCAGTAGTATAGATTCGAACCGTAACTATGGCTACACCTTC. The chain recombines TRBV19 with TRBJ1-2; D is ambiguous. Trimming removed 0 bases at V and 1 base at J, with 9 bases between. Germline CDR1 is LNHDA and CDR2 is SQIVND (reference sequence). The CDR3 has 15 residues.

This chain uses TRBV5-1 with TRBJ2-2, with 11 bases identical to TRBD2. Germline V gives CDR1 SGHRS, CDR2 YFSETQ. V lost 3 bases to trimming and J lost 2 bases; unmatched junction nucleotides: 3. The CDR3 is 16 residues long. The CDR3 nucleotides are TGCGCCAGCAGCTATACTAGCGGGGGCAACACCGGGGAGCTGTTTTTT. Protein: CASSYTSGGNTGELFF.

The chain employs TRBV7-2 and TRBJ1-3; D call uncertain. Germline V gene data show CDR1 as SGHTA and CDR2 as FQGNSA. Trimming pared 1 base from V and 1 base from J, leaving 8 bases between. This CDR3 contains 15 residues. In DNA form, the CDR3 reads TGTGCCAGCAGCTTAGTGGGAAGTTCTGGAAACACCATATATTTT. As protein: CASSLVGSSGNTIYF.

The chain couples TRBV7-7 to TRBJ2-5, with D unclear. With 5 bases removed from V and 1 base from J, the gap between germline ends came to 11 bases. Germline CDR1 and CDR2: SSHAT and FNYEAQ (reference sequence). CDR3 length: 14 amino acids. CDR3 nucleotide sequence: TGTGCCAGCAGCCCGACTTGGGGCCAAGAGACCCAGTACTTC. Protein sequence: CASSPTWGQETQYF.

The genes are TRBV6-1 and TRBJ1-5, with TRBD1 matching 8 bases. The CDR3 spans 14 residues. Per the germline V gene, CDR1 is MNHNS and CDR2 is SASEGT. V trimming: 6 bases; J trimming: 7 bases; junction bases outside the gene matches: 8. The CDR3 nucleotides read TGTGCCAGCAGCCGGACAGGGTTTGGGCAGCCCCAGCATTTT. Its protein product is CASSRTGFGQPQHF.

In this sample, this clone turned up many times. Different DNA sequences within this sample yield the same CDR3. In DNA, the CDR3 is TGCAGTGCTAGAAAAGGGGACGAGCAGTACTTC. Its translation: CSARKGDEQYF. The genes are TRBV20-1 and TRBJ2-7; possibly TRBD1 for D (5 bases). Germline V gene data show CDR1 as DFQATT and CDR2 as SNEGSKA (reference sequence). The CDR3 loop spans 11 amino acids. Between the trimmed V and J ends, which lost 2 bases and 5 bases, there was a span of 7 bases.

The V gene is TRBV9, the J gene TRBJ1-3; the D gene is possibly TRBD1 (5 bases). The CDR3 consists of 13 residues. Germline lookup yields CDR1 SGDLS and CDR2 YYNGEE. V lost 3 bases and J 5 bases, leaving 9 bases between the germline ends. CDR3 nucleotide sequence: TGTGCCAGCAGCGAGGGGCAAAGAAACACCATATATTTT. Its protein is CASSEGQRNTIYF. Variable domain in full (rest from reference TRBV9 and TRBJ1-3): DSGVTQTPKHLITATGQRVTLRCSPRSGDLSVYWYQQSLDQGLQFLIQYYNGEERAKGNILERFSAQQFPDLHSELNLSSLELGDSALYFCASSEGQRNTIYFGEGSWLTVV.

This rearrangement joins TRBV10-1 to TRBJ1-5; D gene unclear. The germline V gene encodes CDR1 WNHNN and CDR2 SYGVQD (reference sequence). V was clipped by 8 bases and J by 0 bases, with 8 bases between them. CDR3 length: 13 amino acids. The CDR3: CASQKDSNQPQHF. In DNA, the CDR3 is TGCGCCAGCCAGAAAGATAGCAATCAGCCCCAGCATTTT.

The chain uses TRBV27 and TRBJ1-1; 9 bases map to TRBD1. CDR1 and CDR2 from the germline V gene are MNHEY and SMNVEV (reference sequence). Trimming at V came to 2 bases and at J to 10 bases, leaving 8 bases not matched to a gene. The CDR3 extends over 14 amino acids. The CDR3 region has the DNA TGTGCCAGCAGTTTAAAGGGACAGGGAACGAGAGCTTTCTTT. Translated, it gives CASSLKGQGTRAFF.

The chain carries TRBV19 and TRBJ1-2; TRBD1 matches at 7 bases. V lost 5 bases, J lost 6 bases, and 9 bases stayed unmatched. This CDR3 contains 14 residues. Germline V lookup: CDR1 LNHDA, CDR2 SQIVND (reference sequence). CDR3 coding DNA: TGTGCCAGTAGTGCGACAGGGTGGCGGCATGGCTACACCTTC. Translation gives CASSATGWRHGYTF.

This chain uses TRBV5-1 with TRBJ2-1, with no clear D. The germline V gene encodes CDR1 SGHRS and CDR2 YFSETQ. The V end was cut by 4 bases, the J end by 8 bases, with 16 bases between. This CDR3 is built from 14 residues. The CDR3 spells CASSLPTGADEQFF. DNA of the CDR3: TGCGCCAGCAGCCTACCCACGGGTGCTGATGAGCAGTTCTTC.

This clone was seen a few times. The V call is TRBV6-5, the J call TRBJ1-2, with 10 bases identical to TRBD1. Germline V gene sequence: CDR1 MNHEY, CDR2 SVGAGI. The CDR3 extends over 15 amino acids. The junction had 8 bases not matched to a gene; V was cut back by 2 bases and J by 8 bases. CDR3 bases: TGTGCCAGCAGTTACGCGGGACAGGGGAAGGGCGGCTACACCTTC. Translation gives CASSYAGQGKGGYTF.

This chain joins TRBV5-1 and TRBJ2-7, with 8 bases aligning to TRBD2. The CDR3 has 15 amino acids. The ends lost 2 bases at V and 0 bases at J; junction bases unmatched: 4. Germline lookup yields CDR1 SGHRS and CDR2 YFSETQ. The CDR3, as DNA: TGCGCCAGCAGCTTTGGCGGGAGGACCTCCTACGAGCAGTACTTC. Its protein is CASSFGGRTSYEQYF.

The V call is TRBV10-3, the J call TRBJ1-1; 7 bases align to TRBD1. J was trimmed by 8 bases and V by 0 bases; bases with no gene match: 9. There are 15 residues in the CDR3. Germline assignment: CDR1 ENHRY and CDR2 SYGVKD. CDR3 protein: CAISESTRVGGEAFF. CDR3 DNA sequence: TGTGCCATCAGTGAGTCGACTCGGGTAGGGGGCGAAGCTTTCTTT.

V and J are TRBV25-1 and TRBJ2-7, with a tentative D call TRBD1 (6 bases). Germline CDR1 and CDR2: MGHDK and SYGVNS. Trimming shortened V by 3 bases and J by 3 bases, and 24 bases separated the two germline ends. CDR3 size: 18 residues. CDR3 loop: CASSDRGEGAGRLYEQYF. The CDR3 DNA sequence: TGTGCCAGCAGTGACAGGGGAGAAGGGGCGGGCCGACTCTACGAGCAGTACTTC.

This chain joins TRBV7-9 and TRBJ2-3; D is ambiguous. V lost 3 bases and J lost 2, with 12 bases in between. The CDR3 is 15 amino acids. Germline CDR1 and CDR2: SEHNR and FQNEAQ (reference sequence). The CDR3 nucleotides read TGTGCCAGCAGCTTGCTTCGGCAGAACACAGATACGCAGTATTTT. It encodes CASSLLRQNTDTQYF.

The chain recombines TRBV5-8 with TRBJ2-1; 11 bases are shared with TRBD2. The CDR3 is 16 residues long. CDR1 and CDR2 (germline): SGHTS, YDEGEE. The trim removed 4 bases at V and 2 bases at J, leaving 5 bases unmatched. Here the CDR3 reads CASSGGTSGTYNEQFF. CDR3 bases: TGTGCCAGCAGCGGGGGGACTAGCGGTACCTACAATGAGCAGTTCTTC.